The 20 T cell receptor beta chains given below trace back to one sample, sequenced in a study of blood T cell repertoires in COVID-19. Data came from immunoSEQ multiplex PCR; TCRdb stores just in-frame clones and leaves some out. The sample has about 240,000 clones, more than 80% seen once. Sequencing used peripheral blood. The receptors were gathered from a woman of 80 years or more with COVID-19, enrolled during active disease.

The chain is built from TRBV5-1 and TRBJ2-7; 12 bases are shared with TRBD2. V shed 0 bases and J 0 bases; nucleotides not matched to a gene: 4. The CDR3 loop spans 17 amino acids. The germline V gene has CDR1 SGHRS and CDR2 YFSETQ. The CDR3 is CASSLGTSGTYSYEQYF. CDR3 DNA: TGCGCCAGCAGCTTGGGGACTAGCGGGACCTACTCCTACGAGCAGTACTTC.

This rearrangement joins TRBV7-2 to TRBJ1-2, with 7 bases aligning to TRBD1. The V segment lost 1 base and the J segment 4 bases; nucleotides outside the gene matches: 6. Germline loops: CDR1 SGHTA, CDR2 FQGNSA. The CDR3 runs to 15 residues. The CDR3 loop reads CASSLGDRDSYGYTF. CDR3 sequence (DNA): TGTGCCAGCAGCTTAGGGGACCGGGACAGCTATGGCTACACCTTC.

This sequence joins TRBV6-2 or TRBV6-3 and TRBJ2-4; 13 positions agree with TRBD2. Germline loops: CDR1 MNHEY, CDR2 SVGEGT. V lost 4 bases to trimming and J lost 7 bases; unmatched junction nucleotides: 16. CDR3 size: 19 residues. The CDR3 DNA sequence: TGTGCCAGCAGTTCCGGCCGAGGGACTAGCGGGATGGGGACCAACATTCAGTACTTC. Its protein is CASSSGRGTSGMGTNIQYF.

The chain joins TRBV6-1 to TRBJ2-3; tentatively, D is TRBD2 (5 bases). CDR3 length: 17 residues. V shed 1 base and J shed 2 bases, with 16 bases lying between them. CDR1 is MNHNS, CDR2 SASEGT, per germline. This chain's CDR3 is CASSEGVRTGSTDTQYF. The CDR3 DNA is TGTGCCAGCAGTGAAGGGGTGCGAACGGGATCCACAGATACGCAGTATTTT.

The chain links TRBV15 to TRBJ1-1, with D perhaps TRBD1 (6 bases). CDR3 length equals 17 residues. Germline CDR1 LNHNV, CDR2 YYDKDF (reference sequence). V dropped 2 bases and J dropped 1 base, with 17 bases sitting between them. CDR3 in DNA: TGTGCCACCAGCAGAAAAGGGAAGGCGGACAGGAACACTGAAGCTTTCTTT. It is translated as CATSRKGKADRNTEAFF.

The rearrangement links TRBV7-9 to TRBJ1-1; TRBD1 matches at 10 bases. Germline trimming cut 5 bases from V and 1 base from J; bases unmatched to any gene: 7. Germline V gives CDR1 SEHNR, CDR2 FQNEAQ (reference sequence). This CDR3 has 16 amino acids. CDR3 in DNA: TGTGCCAGCAGCCCCGGGACAGGGGCACGGAACACTGAAGCTTTCTTT. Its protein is CASSPGTGARNTEAFF.

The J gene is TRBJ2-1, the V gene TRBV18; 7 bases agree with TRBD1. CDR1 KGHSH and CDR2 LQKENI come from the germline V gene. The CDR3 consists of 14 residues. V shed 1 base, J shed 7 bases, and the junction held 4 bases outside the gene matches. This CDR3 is CASSPQRQGNEQFF. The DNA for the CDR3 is TGTGCCAGCTCACCACAAAGACAGGGAAATGAGCAGTTCTTC.

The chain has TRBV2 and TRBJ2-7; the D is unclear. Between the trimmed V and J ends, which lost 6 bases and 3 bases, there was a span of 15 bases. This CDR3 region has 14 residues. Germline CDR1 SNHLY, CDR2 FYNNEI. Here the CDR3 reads CASSRGGASYEQYF. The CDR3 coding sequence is TGTGCCAGCAGCCGTGGCGGAGCCAGCTACGAGCAGTACTTC.

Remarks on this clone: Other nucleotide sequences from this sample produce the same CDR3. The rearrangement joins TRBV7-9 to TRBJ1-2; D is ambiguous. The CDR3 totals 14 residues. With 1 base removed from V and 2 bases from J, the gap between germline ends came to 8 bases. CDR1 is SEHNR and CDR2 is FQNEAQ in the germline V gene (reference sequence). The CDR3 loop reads CASSLGTVNYGYTF. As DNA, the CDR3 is TGTGCCAGCAGCTTAGGTACAGTAAACTATGGCTACACCTTC.

CDR3 coding DNA: TGCGCCAGCAGCTTTACCAGCGGACCTTATAATTCACCCCTCCACTTT. Translation gives CASSFTSGPYNSPLHF. This sequence joins TRBV5-1 and TRBJ1-6; D is uncertain. V lost 2 bases and J 4 bases, leaving 13 bases between the germline ends. This CDR3 region has 16 residues. The V gene's germline CDR1 is SGHRS and CDR2 YFSETQ.

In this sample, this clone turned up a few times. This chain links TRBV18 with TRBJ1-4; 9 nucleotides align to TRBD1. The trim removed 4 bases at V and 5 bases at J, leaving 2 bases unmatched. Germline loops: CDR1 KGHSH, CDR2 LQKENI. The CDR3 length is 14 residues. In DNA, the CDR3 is TGTGCCAGCTCACAGACAGGGGGAAATGAAAAACTGTTTTTT. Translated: CASSQTGGNEKLFF.

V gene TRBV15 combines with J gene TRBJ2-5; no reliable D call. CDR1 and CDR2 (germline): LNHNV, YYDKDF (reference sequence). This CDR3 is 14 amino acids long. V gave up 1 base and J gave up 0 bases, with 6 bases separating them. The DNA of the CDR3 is TGTGCCACCAGCAGAGGTGGAGACCAAGAGACCCAGTACTTC. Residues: CATSRGGDQETQYF.

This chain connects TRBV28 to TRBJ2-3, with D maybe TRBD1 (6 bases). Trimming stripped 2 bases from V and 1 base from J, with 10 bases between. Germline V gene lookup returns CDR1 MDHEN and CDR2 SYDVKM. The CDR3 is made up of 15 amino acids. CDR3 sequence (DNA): TGTGCCAGCAGTTTACAGGGGCGAGGCACAGATACGCAGTATTTT. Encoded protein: CASSLQGRGTDTQYF. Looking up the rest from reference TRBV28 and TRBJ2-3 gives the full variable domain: DVKVTQSSRYLVKRTGEKVFLECVQDMDHENMFWYRQDPGLGLRLIYFSYDVKMKEKGDIPEGYSVSREKKERFSLILESASTNQTSMYLCASSLQGRGTDTQYFGPGTRLTVL.

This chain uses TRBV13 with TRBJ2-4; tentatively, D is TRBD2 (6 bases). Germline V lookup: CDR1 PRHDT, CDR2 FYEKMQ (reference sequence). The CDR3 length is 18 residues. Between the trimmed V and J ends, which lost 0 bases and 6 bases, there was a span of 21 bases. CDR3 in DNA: TGTGCCAGCAGCTTAGGCAGGTGGAGGGCCCCAGTTGGAAACATTCAGTACTTC. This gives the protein CASSLGRWRAPVGNIQYF.

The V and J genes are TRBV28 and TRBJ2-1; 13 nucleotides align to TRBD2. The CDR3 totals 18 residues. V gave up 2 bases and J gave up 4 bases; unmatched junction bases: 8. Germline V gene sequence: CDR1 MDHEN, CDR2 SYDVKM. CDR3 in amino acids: CASSLDSTSGGWYNEQFF. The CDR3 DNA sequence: TGTGCCAGCAGTTTAGATTCGACTAGCGGGGGGTGGTACAATGAGCAGTTCTTC.

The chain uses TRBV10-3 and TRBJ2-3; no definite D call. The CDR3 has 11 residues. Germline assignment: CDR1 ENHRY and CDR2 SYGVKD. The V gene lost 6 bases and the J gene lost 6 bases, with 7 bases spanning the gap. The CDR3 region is CAISSLDTQYF. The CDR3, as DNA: TGTGCCATCAGCTCACTCGATACGCAGTATTTT.

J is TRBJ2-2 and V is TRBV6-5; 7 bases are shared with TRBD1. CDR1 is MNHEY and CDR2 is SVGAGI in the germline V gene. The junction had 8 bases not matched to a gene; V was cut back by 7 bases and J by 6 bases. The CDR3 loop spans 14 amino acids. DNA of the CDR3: TGTGCCAGCAAAAGACAGGGTTCCGCCGGGGAGCTGTTTTTT. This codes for CASKRQGSAGELFF.

The CDR3 sequence is CSVGYGQGMGGYTF. CDR3 nucleotide sequence: TGCAGCGTTGGATACGGACAGGGGATGGGTGGCTACACCTTC. The rearrangement uses TRBV29-1 and TRBJ1-2; 9 bases match TRBD1. Germline-derived CDR1 and CDR2 are SQVTM and ANQGSEA. The length of the CDR3 is 14 residues. Trimming at V came to 4 bases and at J to 7 bases, leaving 10 bases not matched to a gene.

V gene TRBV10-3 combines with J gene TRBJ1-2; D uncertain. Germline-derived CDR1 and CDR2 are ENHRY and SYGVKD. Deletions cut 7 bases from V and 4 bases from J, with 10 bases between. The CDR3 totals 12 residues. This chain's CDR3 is CAINPAGYGYTF. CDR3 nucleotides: TGTGCCATCAATCCAGCGGGCTATGGCTACACCTTC.

The CDR3 bases are TGTGCCAGCAGCCCCCTTGGCGGGAACGCCTACAATGAGCAGTTCTTC. This codes for CASSPLGGNAYNEQFF. The J gene is TRBJ2-1, the V gene TRBV7-9; perhaps TRBD2 as D (6 bases). This CDR3 comprises 16 residues. Looked up from germline, CDR1 is SEHNR and CDR2 is FQNEAQ (reference sequence). The V end was cut by 5 bases, the J end by 2 bases, with 16 bases between.